These T cell receptor beta chains were read from a single sample in a study of CD8 T cells in Susac syndrome. TCRdb called the immunoSEQ multiplex PCR reads again in MiXCR, with one record for every CDR3 protein. The repertoire holds roughly 130,000 distinct CDR3 sequences, with 85% to 95% as singletons. Sequenced: CD4+ T cells from PBMCs. Receptors originate from a human donor with multiple sclerosis. CDR3s include the opening cysteine and the closing phenylalanine or tryptophan. Fields, in order: V gene, J gene, CDR3 protein.

v_call: TRBV5-1
j_call: TRBJ2-7
cdr3_aa: CASSLEPISYEQYF

v_call: TRBV5-4
j_call: TRBJ1-4
cdr3_aa: CASSLESGNEKLFF

v_call: TRBV9
j_call: TRBJ2-3
cdr3_aa: CASSLGQGKDTQYF

v_call: TRBV7-2
j_call: TRBJ1-3
cdr3_aa: CASSSGPSGNTIYF

v_call: TRBV7-9
j_call: TRBJ2-5
cdr3_aa: CASSLSRTSGRQETQYF

v_call: TRBV2
j_call: TRBJ2-2
cdr3_aa: CARGQGGNTGELFF

v_call: TRBV24-1
j_call: TRBJ2-5
cdr3_aa: CATTTDQETQYF

v_call: TRBV20-1
j_call: TRBJ2-7
cdr3_aa: CSAKGNPSYEQYF

v_call: TRBV30
j_call: TRBJ1-2
cdr3_aa: CAWTTGNYGYTF

v_call: TRBV9
j_call: TRBJ2-5
cdr3_aa: CASSGGGTRETQYF

v_call: TRBV3-1
j_call: TRBJ2-4
cdr3_aa: CASSQAVKGGNIQYF

v_call: TRBV20-1
j_call: TRBJ1-2
cdr3_aa: CSARGREFYGYTF

v_call: TRBV4-1
j_call: TRBJ2-2
cdr3_aa: CASSQPGRGTGELFF

v_call: TRBV27
j_call: TRBJ2-7
cdr3_aa: CASSPPEAASYEQYF

v_call: TRBV29-1
j_call: TRBJ1-2
cdr3_aa: CSVDWTGNYGYTF

v_call: TRBV6-1
j_call: TRBJ2-7
cdr3_aa: CASSEALSTGMISYEQYF

v_call: TRBV29-1
j_call: TRBJ2-7
cdr3_aa: CSVNRLGSYEQYF

v_call: TRBV9
j_call: TRBJ1-2
cdr3_aa: CASSVDRTRDRYTF

v_call: TRBV3-1
j_call: TRBJ2-7
cdr3_aa: CASSPGTGSFNEQYF

v_call: TRBV5-4
j_call: TRBJ2-5
cdr3_aa: CASRTGQETQYF

v_call: TRBV9
j_call: TRBJ2-3
cdr3_aa: CASSVATSGSSETDTQYF

v_call: TRBV19
j_call: TRBJ2-1
cdr3_aa: CASSTDRGLGFF

v_call: TRBV30
j_call: TRBJ2-3
cdr3_aa: CAWSVRRTPRGPDTQYF

v_call: TRBV5-4
j_call: TRBJ2-5
cdr3_aa: CASSPAGQAEWTQYF

v_call: TRBV20-1
j_call: TRBJ2-7
cdr3_aa: CSARGIGGEQYF

v_call: TRBV28
j_call: TRBJ2-3
cdr3_aa: CGVWGTGRTDTQYF

v_call: TRBV7-9
j_call: TRBJ2-7
cdr3_aa: CASSLRGQIYEQYF

v_call: TRBV3-1
j_call: TRBJ2-1
cdr3_aa: CASTLLRTSPPYNEQFF

v_call: TRBV5-6
j_call: TRBJ2-3
cdr3_aa: CASSFASGGYTDTQYF

v_call: TRBV7-9
j_call: TRBJ2-5
cdr3_aa: CASETGLGQYF

v_call: TRBV24-1
j_call: TRBJ1-1
cdr3_aa: CATSLQGMTEAFF

v_call: TRBV7-2
j_call: TRBJ2-7
cdr3_aa: CASSLSPGGNYEQYF

v_call: TRBV7-3
j_call: TRBJ2-1
cdr3_aa: CASSFGGGTYNEQFF

v_call: TRBV25-1
j_call: TRBJ2-1
cdr3_aa: CASSESQYEQFF

v_call: TRBV20-1
j_call: TRBJ2-5
cdr3_aa: CSASPGTSGGQETQYF

v_call: TRBV7-9
j_call: TRBJ1-1
cdr3_aa: CASAYKGAQAEAFF

v_call: TRBV24-1
j_call: TRBJ1-1
cdr3_aa: CATSDLIGGRTEAFF

v_call: TRBV2
j_call: TRBJ2-1
cdr3_aa: CASSTLMTGNEQFF

v_call: TRBV6-5
j_call: TRBJ2-1
cdr3_aa: CASSYWTGTGGYNEQFF

v_call: TRBV24-1
j_call: TRBJ2-1
cdr3_aa: CATSDTDREQFF

v_call: TRBV5-4
j_call: TRBJ1-1
cdr3_aa: CASSSDQGNTEAFF

v_call: TRBV7-9
j_call: TRBJ2-1
cdr3_aa: CASSSGTSGRTYNEQQFF

v_call: TRBV25-1
j_call: TRBJ1-5
cdr3_aa: CAPPSNQPQHF

v_call: TRBV2
j_call: TRBJ2-7
cdr3_aa: CASSLGQGRNEQYF

v_call: TRBV29-1
j_call: TRBJ2-5
cdr3_aa: CSVDRGIQETQYF

v_call: TRBV20-1
j_call: TRBJ1-1
cdr3_aa: CSATAPGGLRGTEAFF